A selection of T cell receptor beta chains follows, all from one sample in a study of blood T cells in healthy people across ages. TCRdb itself ran the 5' RACE reads through MiXCR, one entry per CDR3 protein. The data contain some 760,000 distinct CDR3 sequences, around a quarter of them singletons. The data also belong to a second study, concerning T cells of mothers and their children.

Specimen: blood. These receptor sequences come from a boy between 10 and 17 years old in good health. Both conserved end residues are part of each CDR3. A D gene is named only where the DNA matches it firmly. The listing skips clone size in some rows; elsewhere it reads once, few, many or a size class.

j_call,clone_size,v_call,d_call,cdr3_nt,cdr3_aa
TRBJ2-2,few,TRBV20-1,-,TGCAGTGCTAGTGGGGGGGCGAACGCCGGGGAGCTGTTTTTT,CSASGGANAGELFF
TRBJ2-5,-,TRBV6-6,-,TGTGCCAGCAGTTACTCGATCGGGAGCAAAGAGACCCAGTACTTC,CASSYSIGSKETQYF
TRBJ2-5,-,TRBV5-1,-,TGCGCCAGCAGCTGGGACAAATCAATACCGGCGCAAGAGACCCAGTACTTC,CASSWDKSIPAQETQYF
TRBJ2-1,-,TRBV7-2,-,TGTGCCAGCAGCCTCCCTTCGGGCACTGAGCAGTTCTTC,CASSLPSGTEQFF
TRBJ2-4,-,TRBV20-1,TRBD2,TGCAGTGCTTGGCAAGCGGGGGGGGACGGCATTCAGTACTTC,CSAWQAGGDGIQYF
TRBJ1-1,-,TRBV29-1,-,TGCAGCGTTGGGACAGCTAATATGAACACTGAAGCTTTCTTT,CSVGTANMNTEAFF
TRBJ2-7,few,TRBV4-1,-,TGCGCCAGCAGCCAAGATCTGGACGAGCAGTACTTC,CASSQDLDEQYF
TRBJ2-1,-,TRBV20-1,-,TGCAGTGCTAGAAAACGACCTCGGTGGACAGAAAATTGGAGCTCCTACAATGAGCAGTTCTTC,CSARKRPRWTENWSSYNEQFF
TRBJ1-2,-,TRBV9,TRBD1,TGTGCCAGCAGCGCGGGACAGGGGGGTAACTATGGCTACACCTTC,CASSAGQGGNYGYTF
TRBJ1-4,few,TRBV6-1,-,TGTGCCAGCAGTGAATTACAGGGATCAACTAATGAAAAACTGTTTTTT,CASSELQGSTNEKLFF
TRBJ2-3,-,TRBV4-3,TRBD2,TGCGCCAGCAGCCAACTAGCGGGGGGGCTTACGGACACAGATACGCAGTATTTT,CASSQLAGGLTDTDTQYF
TRBJ2-7,few,TRBV20-1,TRBD1,TGCAGTGCTAGAAACGACGACACAGGGGACTCCTACGAGCAGTACTTC,CSARNDDTGDSYEQYF
TRBJ2-1,few,TRBV4-1,-,TGCGCCAGCAGCCAAAGGGACCGATACAATGAGCAGTTCTTC,CASSQRDRYNEQFF
TRBJ1-5,few,TRBV6-6,-,TGTGCCAGCAGTTACTCGACGGATCCTAGCAATCAGCCCCAGCATTTT,CASSYSTDPSNQPQHF
TRBJ2-1,few,TRBV20-1,TRBD2,TGCAGTGCTTGGGGACTAGCGGGAATTAATGAGCAGTTCTTC,CSAWGLAGINEQFF
TRBJ2-7,-,TRBV6-2/TRBV6-3,-,TGTGCCAGCAGTTACAGGGTTAACTACGAGCAGTACTTC,CASSYRVNYEQYF
TRBJ1-2,-,TRBV20-1,TRBD1,TGCAGTGCTAGAGGACCTTGGACAGGGGACCGGTATGGCTACACCTTC,CSARGPWTGDRYGYTF
TRBJ2-2,-,TRBV28,TRBD1,TGTGCCAGCCGACAGGGTACCCCCGGGGAGCTGTTTTTT,CASRQGTPGELFF
TRBJ2-7,few,TRBV28,TRBD1,TGTGCCAGCAGCACGACAGGGGGCCACGAGCAGTACTTC,CASSTTGGHEQYF
TRBJ2-5,many,TRBV4-3,TRBD1,TGCGCCAGCAGCCAAGGGACAGGACAAGAGACCCAGTACTTC,CASSQGTGQETQYF
TRBJ2-1,-,TRBV6-1,-,TGTGCCAGCAGTGACTGGGAGACCTCCTACAATGAGCAGTTCTTC,CASSDWETSYNEQFF
TRBJ2-1,-,TRBV5-6,TRBD2,TGTGCCTGCAGCCCAACGTGGCGGGGGGCCTACAATGAGCAGTTCTTC,CACSPTWRGAYNEQFF
TRBJ2-7,few,TRBV20-1,TRBD2,TGCAGTGCTAAAAAAGCGGGAGGGCCAGTCGAGCAGTACTTC,CSAKKAGGPVEQYF
TRBJ2-5,few,TRBV7-2,TRBD2,TGTGCCAGCAGCTTAGCTCGGGGTAGCGGGGGGGTCCAAGAGACCCAGTACTTC,CASSLARGSGGVQETQYF
TRBJ2-1,few,TRBV3-1,TRBD2,TGTGCCACCACTCTGGCGGGAGCCTACAATGAGCAGTTCTTC,CATTLAGAYNEQFF
TRBJ2-1,few,TRBV6-1,-,TGTGCCAGCAGGGGGAGTGGGGACAATGAGCAGTTCTTC,CASRGSGDNEQFF
TRBJ2-5,few,TRBV14,-,TGTGCCAGTAGCCAAGACTCATGGTCGGGAGAGACCCAGTACTTC,CASSQDSWSGETQYF
TRBJ2-3,-,TRBV28,TRBD2,TGTGCCAGCAGTTACTCACTAGCGGGTGCGACAGATACGCAGTATTTT,CASSYSLAGATDTQYF
TRBJ2-4,-,TRBV29-1,-,TGCAGCGTGTGGGTTTTAGCCAAAAACATTCAGTACTTC,CSVWVLAKNIQYF
TRBJ2-3,-,TRBV29-1,-,TGCAGCGTTGCACGGAGGACGAATTATACGCAGTATTTT,CSVARRTNYTQYF
TRBJ1-2,-,TRBV20-1,-,TGCACTTGGACAGTGGATGGCTACACCTTC,CTWTVDGYTF
TRBJ1-2,few,TRBV9,-,TGTGCCAGCAGCTCCTTCGAGTGGCCCGAGGGTGGCTACACCTTC,CASSSFEWPEGGYTF
TRBJ2-3,few,TRBV7-2,-,TGTGCCAGCAGCTTTTCCTACCGGGATACGCAGTATTTT,CASSFSYRDTQYF
TRBJ1-4,-,TRBV7-6,-,TGTGCCAGCAGCTTAGAGGCAACTAATGAAAAACTGTTTTTT,CASSLEATNEKLFF
TRBJ2-7,-,TRBV15,-,TGTGCCACCAGCAGATCGGACGGAATCTACGAGCAGTACTTC,CATSRSDGIYEQYF
TRBJ2-3,-,TRBV12-3/TRBV12-4,-,TGTGCCAGCAGTTTGATAACAGGGACAGATACGCAGTATTTT,CASSLITGTDTQYF
TRBJ2-3,-,TRBV28,-,TGTGCCAGCGGAACAGGGTTAACAGATACGCAGTATTTT,CASGTGLTDTQYF
TRBJ1-4,-,TRBV20-1,TRBD1,TGCAGTGCGCCGGGACAGGGTAGCGAAAAACTGTTTTTT,CSAPGQGSEKLFF
TRBJ2-6,few,TRBV7-9,-,TGTGCCAGCAGCCTCGATTATAGCTCTGGGGCCAACGTCCTGACTTTC,CASSLDYSSGANVLTF
TRBJ2-5,few,TRBV29-1,TRBD2,TGCAGCGTTGAAGGGTTCGGGGCGCGGGGGGAGACCCAGTACTTC,CSVEGFGARGETQYF
TRBJ2-4,-,TRBV27,TRBD2,TGTGCCAGCAGTCCCCTCTCCGGGAGGGCCGGCAAAAACATTCAGTACTTC,CASSPLSGRAGKNIQYF
TRBJ2-5,few,TRBV29-1,-,TGCAGCGTCGGAACAACAGGGAAAGACGAGACCCAGTACTTC,CSVGTTGKDETQYF
TRBJ1-1,-,TRBV29-1,-,TGCAGCGTGGAGACAGTAATGAACACTGAAGCTTTCTTT,CSVETVMNTEAFF
TRBJ2-7,-,TRBV6-6,-,TGTGCCAGCATGGTCGGGGGTTTGTCCTACGAGCAGTACTTC,CASMVGGLSYEQYF
TRBJ1-2,few,TRBV7-2,-,TGTGCCAGCAGGGCTGAAACTCGGGGCTACACCTTC,CASRAETRGYTF
TRBJ2-5,-,TRBV5-1,TRBD2,TGCGCCAGCAGCTTACTAGCGGGAGAATCTGAGACCCAGTACTTC,CASSLLAGESETQYF
TRBJ1-3,many,TRBV7-6,-,TGTGCCAGCAGCTTAGCCCATGGAAACACCATATATTTT,CASSLAHGNTIYF
TRBJ2-1,-,TRBV3-1,-,TGTGCCAGCAGCCATCTTGGCAATGAGCAGTTCTTC,CASSHLGNEQFF
TRBJ2-5,-,TRBV7-8,TRBD2,TGTGCCAGCAAGATAGCGGGAGAGCAAGAGACCCAGTACTTC,CASKIAGEQETQYF
TRBJ1-2,few,TRBV4-3,-,TGCGCCAGCAGCCAAGGGGGCAGGCTTTTTGATGGCTACACCTTC,CASSQGGRLFDGYTF
TRBJ2-7,-,TRBV25-1,-,TGTGCCAGCAGTGAAGGTTCCCCTAGCTACGAGCAGTACTTC,CASSEGSPSYEQYF
TRBJ1-1,-,TRBV5-1,-,TGCGCCAGCAGCCTCGTCTGGAACACTGAAGCTTTCTTT,CASSLVWNTEAFF
TRBJ2-4,-,TRBV6-6,-,TGTGCCAGCAGTTACGCTTCACCCTTCCTCCTAGCCAAAAACATTCAGTACTTC,CASSYASPFLLAKNIQYF
TRBJ2-7,-,TRBV27,-,TGTGCCAGCAGTTCCATCCAGGACTCCGTAGGGCACGAGCAGTACTTC,CASSSIQDSVGHEQYF